This TCR beta chain appears in the sequencing data of a study of blood T cell repertoires in COVID-19. Looking at the study overall: PBMCs, B-cell-depleted T cells, or T cells provided the cDNA or gDNA that made up the material.

Those enrolled in Seattle joined during active infection and were followed longitudinally afterward. In the original workflow: Amplification of reference gene primers was used by the study to estimate nucleated cell counts. Clones were read by immunoSEQ multiplex PCR, and TCRdb kept only the in-frame ones, dropping some. V, J and clone size were drawn from that table, and D and trimming were deduced from the DNA. The sample holds some 180,000 clones; around 79% are singletons and the top ten take around 5.9%. J lost 2 bases, V lost 1 base, and 9 bases had no gene match. Germline CDR1 and CDR2: MGHRA and YSYEKL. The length of the CDR3 is 20 residues.

This clonotype originated in a woman aged 40 to 50 with COVID-19, enrolled during active disease. The chain links TRBV4-1 to TRBJ2-3; 16 bases match TRBD2. Source material: peripheral blood. The CDR3 region is CASSQVPGLAGGPLTDTQYF. The CDR3 DNA reads as TGCGCCAGCAGCCAAGTCCCGGGACTAGCGGGGGGGCCTCTCACAGATACGCAGTATTTT.